These 23 T cell receptor beta chains were all obtained from the same sample, sequenced in a study of blood T cell repertoires in COVID-19. Data came from immunoSEQ multiplex PCR; TCRdb stores just in-frame clones and leaves some out. The sample includes approximately 110,000 clones, over 80% seen only once; the top ten take approximately 0.76%. Specimen: peripheral blood. The receptor source for this set is a woman aged 70-85 years with acute or convalescent COVID-19.

This clone appeared a few times. The chain links TRBV5-4 to TRBJ1-1; 8 bases are shared with TRBD1. CDR1 SGHNT and CDR2 YYREEE come from the germline V gene (reference sequence). The CDR3 totals 13 residues. The trim removed 2 bases at V and 11 bases at J, leaving 8 bases unmatched. This chain's CDR3 is CASSFDRGDLAFF. Here the CDR3 DNA reads TGTGCCAGCAGCTTTGACAGGGGTGACTTGGCTTTCTTT.

This clone was recorded only once. The chain recombines TRBV6-6 with TRBJ1-5; 7 bases are a match to TRBD1. Germline V CDR1 and CDR2: MNHNY, SVGAGI (reference sequence). The CDR3 is made up of 15 amino acids. After removal of 7 bases from V and 3 bases from J, the junction contained 9 bases not matched to a gene. Written as DNA, the CDR3 is TGTGCCAGCACTCCTCCGGGACAGAACAATCAGCCCCAGCATTTT. Amino acids: CASTPPGQNNQPQHF.

This chain links TRBV2 with TRBJ1-2; possibly TRBD1 for D (6 bases). The CDR3 is made up of 14 amino acids. V was pared by 8 bases and J by 8 bases, with 21 bases between. Per the germline V gene, CDR1 is SNHLY and CDR2 is FYNNEI. The CDR3 loop is CASLIAQGFDGYTF. CDR3 bases: TGTGCCAGCCTTATCGCACAGGGCTTCGACGGCTACACCTTC.

There are a few counts of this clone. V and J are TRBV19 and TRBJ1-5, with 10 bases fitting TRBD1. The CDR3 totals 15 residues. J lost 6 bases, V lost 4 bases, and 6 bases had no gene match. The V gene's germline CDR1 is LNHDA and CDR2 SQIVND (reference sequence). CDR3 nucleotide sequence: TGTGCCAGTAGTACACCGGGACAGGGGACTCAGCCCCAGCATTTT. This codes for CASSTPGQGTQPQHF.

This clone came up a few times. This chain uses TRBV5-4 with TRBJ2-1; 15 nucleotides agree with TRBD2. The CDR3 covers 17 residues. In germline, CDR1 is SGHNT, CDR2 YYREEE (reference sequence). The V gene end was trimmed by 4 bases and the J gene end by 4 bases; junction bases not matched to a gene: 6. The CDR3 protein is CASSGGLAGGRYNEQFF. CDR3 nucleotide sequence: TGTGCCAGCAGCGGGGGACTAGCGGGAGGACGGTACAATGAGCAGTTCTTC.

V is TRBV6-1 and J is TRBJ2-1; D is uncertain. CDR1 and CDR2 (germline): MNHNS, SASEGT. The CDR3 runs 15 residues. V was cut by 2 bases and J by 7 bases, with 15 bases left in between. In nucleotides, the CDR3 is TGTGCCAGCAGTGAAATGCCTAGGTTTAGGAATGAGCAGTTCTTC. Its protein product is CASSEMPRFRNEQFF.

The chain is built from TRBV5-1 and TRBJ2-5; TRBD2 agrees at 10 bases. V dropped 3 bases and J dropped 5; count of bases not matched to a gene: 7. The CDR3 loop spans 15 amino acids. The germline V gene encodes CDR1 SGHRS and CDR2 YFSETQ. The CDR3 sequence is CASSWASGGQETQYF. CDR3 DNA: TGCGCCAGCAGCTGGGCTAGCGGGGGCCAGGAGACCCAGTACTTC.

This clone was seen more than once but under ten times. Other DNA sequences in this sample translate to the same CDR3. The CDR3 sequence: CASSYSKGGGNEKLFF. The DNA for the CDR3 is TGTGCCAGCAGTTACTCGAAAGGGGGGGGCAATGAAAAACTGTTTTTT. The V call is TRBV6-6, the J call TRBJ1-4; possible D gene TRBD1, 6 bases. The CDR3 extends over 16 amino acids. The V end was cut by 0 bases, the J end by 5 bases, with 13 bases between. The germline gives CDR1 MNHNY, CDR2 SVGAGI (reference sequence).

CDR3 in DNA: TGTGCCAGCAGGGGGGGGGACGAGCAGTACTTC. Encoded protein: CASRGGDEQYF. This chain uses TRBV27 with TRBJ2-7, with 7 bases identical to TRBD2. CDR1 is MNHEY and CDR2 is SMNVEV in the germline V gene (reference sequence). V trimming: 6 bases; J trimming: 5 bases; junction bases outside the gene matches: 1. The CDR3 loop spans 11 amino acids.

V is TRBV5-6 and J is TRBJ1-5; D is ambiguous. CDR3 size: 15 residues. Germline loops: CDR1 SGHDT, CDR2 YYEEEE. V was clipped by 0 bases and J by 5 bases, with 12 bases between them. The CDR3 DNA reads as TGTGCCAGCAGCTTGGAGGGAGCTCGGCATCAGCCCCAGCATTTT. Protein sequence: CASSLEGARHQPQHF.

This chain links TRBV11-2 with TRBJ2-2; D unclear. This CDR3 region has 16 residues. The V gene's germline CDR1 is SGHAT and CDR2 FQNNGV. The V end was cut by 1 base, the J end by 5 bases, with 14 bases between. This chain's CDR3 is CASSLGLVARTGELFF. The CDR3 DNA is TGTGCCAGCAGCTTAGGTTTAGTAGCTCGGACCGGGGAGCTGTTTTTT.

This chain links TRBV2 with TRBJ2-7; 8 bases line up with TRBD2. The V segment lost 6 bases and the J segment 7 bases; nucleotides outside the gene matches: 14. CDR3 length: 15 residues. From germline, CDR1 is SNHLY and CDR2 FYNNEI. In nucleotides, the CDR3 is TGTGCCAGCAGACGGGCGGGAGGCGGGATGGGTGAGCAGTACTTC. Its translation: CASRRAGGGMGEQYF.

Note on this clone: A read error may account for a junction end that differs from germline. Here the CDR3 DNA reads TGTGCCAGCAGTGAAGCCTCCGGGACAGGCGCGGATTTT. It is translated as CASSEASGTGADF. V gene TRBV6-1 combines with J gene TRBJ1-3; 8 nucleotides line up with TRBD1. CDR1 and CDR2 from the germline V gene are MNHNS and SASEGT. This CDR3 region has 13 residues.

The V call is TRBV7-2, the J call TRBJ1-5; D not resolved. The CDR3 runs to 15 residues. Germline CDR1 and CDR2: SGHTA and FQGNSA. Trimming pared 0 bases from V and 6 bases from J, leaving 12 bases between. The CDR3 sequence is CASSLAGQATQPQHF. For the CDR3, the DNA is TGTGCCAGCAGCTTAGCTGGGCAGGCTACTCAGCCCCAGCATTTT.

The chain recombines TRBV12-3 or TRBV12-4 with TRBJ2-3; no clear D gene. Trimming shortened V by 0 bases and J by 14 bases, and 12 bases separated the two germline ends. The CDR3 has 12 amino acids. This CDR3 is CASSLASLTGYF. The CDR3 DNA follows: TGTGCCAGCAGTTTAGCTAGCTTGACTGGGTATTTT.

V gene TRBV5-4 combines with J gene TRBJ2-3; TRBD2 might be the D (6 bases). V was clipped by 0 bases and J by 4 bases, with 12 bases between them. The germline V gene encodes CDR1 SGHNT and CDR2 YYREEE (reference sequence). CDR3 length: 15 amino acids. CDR3 amino acids: CASSLAGDLADTQYF. In DNA, the CDR3 is TGTGCCAGCAGCTTGGCCGGGGACTTAGCAGATACGCAGTATTTT. The full variable domain, its missing parts supplied by reference TRBV5-4 and TRBJ2-3, is ETGVTQSPTHLIKTRGQQVTLRCSSQSGHNTVSWYQQALGQGPQFIFQYYREEENGRGNFPPRFSGLQFPNYSSELNVNALELDDSALYLCASSLAGDLADTQYFGPGTRLTVL.

This clone was observed a few times. The chain combines TRBV19 with TRBJ2-1; D gene uncertain. The CDR3 length is 14 residues. Germline V gene data show CDR1 as LNHDA and CDR2 as SQIVND (reference sequence). Trimming took 7 bases from V and 5 from J, leaving 15 bases between them. CDR3 amino acids: CASTLTPLDNEQFF. The DNA of the CDR3 is TGTGCCAGTACTCTAACCCCCTTGGACAATGAGCAGTTCTTC.

Notes on this clone: A junction boundary mismatches the germline segment, possibly from a read error. V usage is TRBV6-5 and J usage is TRBJ2-7, with 9 bases matching TRBD1. CDR3 size: 15 residues. The V gene's germline CDR1 is MNHEY and CDR2 SVGAGI. The CDR3 DNA follows: TGTGCCAGCAGTGACTCGGGACAGGGAACCTACGAGCAGTACTTC. It specifies CASSDSGQGTYEQYF.

The chain combines TRBV12-3 or TRBV12-4 with TRBJ1-3; D is possibly TRBD1 (6 bases). V gave up 6 bases and J gave up 1 base, with 7 bases separating them. The CDR3 runs to 13 residues. CDR3: CASSRGSGNTIYF. The DNA for the CDR3 is TGTGCCAGCAGCAGGGGATCTGGAAACACCATATATTTT.

The chain is built from TRBV10-3 and TRBJ2-7; 9 nucleotides line up with TRBD2. The CDR3 covers 15 residues. The germline V gene has CDR1 ENHRY and CDR2 SYGVKD. J was trimmed by 2 bases and V by 0 bases; bases with no gene match: 2. The DNA for the CDR3 is TGTGCCATCAGTGAGTCGATAGCGGGGGCCTACGAGCAGTACTTC. Translating it yields CAISESIAGAYEQYF.

This chain uses TRBV5-4 with TRBJ1-4; 10 bases fit TRBD1. The V gene's germline CDR1 is SGHNT and CDR2 YYREEE (reference sequence). The V segment lost 4 bases and the J segment 7 bases; nucleotides outside the gene matches: 7. CDR3 size: 15 residues. The CDR3 reads CASSRPGQGLEKLFF. The CDR3 region has the DNA TGTGCCAGCAGCCGTCCGGGACAGGGGCTTGAAAAACTGTTTTTT.

The chain recombines TRBV2 with TRBJ2-2, with 7 bases identical to TRBD2. Germline-derived CDR1 and CDR2 are SNHLY and FYNNEI. The CDR3 sequence is 13 residues long. The V and J ends lost 7 bases and 6 bases, in that order; junction bases with no gene match: 5. The DNA of the CDR3 is TGTGCCAGCAAAAGACTAGCCGCCGGGGAGCTGTTTTTT. Its protein product is CASKRLAAGELFF.

The rearrangement uses TRBV3-1 (or the pseudogene TRBV3-2) and TRBJ2-1; 11 bases fit TRBD2. V was clipped by 6 bases and J by 7 bases; unmatched bases: 5. Germline V gene data show CDR1 as LGHDT and CDR2 as YNNKEL (reference sequence). This CDR3 is 14 amino acids long. The CDR3 DNA follows: TGTGCCAGCAGGACTAGCGGGAAGGCGAATGAGCAGTTCTTC. Translation: CASRTSGKANEQFF.